Below, one TCR beta chain is given with its context. The data stem from a study of T cell changes during pregnancy in multiple sclerosis. V lost 10 bases to trimming and J lost 0 bases; unmatched junction nucleotides: 10. The CDR3 consists of 17 residues. This table comes from immunoSEQ multiplex PCR, and its TCRdb copy is limited to in-frame clones, with some not included. The data hold 55,000 to 70,000 clones, with under 95% observed a single time. The source of this sequence is a female donor in good health, enrolled as a control in a pregnancy study. This chain links TRBV23-1 with TRBJ2-4; 12 bases fit TRBD2. TRBV23-1 is classed as an ORF, of uncertain function. Sequencing was performed on peripheral blood, taken in the second trimester of pregnancy. CDR3 region: CATIGTSGPLAKNIQYF. The CDR3 DNA follows: TGCGCCACGATAGGGACTAGCGGGCCCCTAGCCAAAAACATTCAGTACTTC.